Below, 28 T cell receptor beta chains from the same sample are listed, as sequenced in a study of spatial heterogeneity in lung cancer. TCRdb reprocessed the 5' RACE reads with MiXCR, giving one entry per CDR3 protein. The repertoire holds around 63,000 distinct CDR3 sequences, with approximately 8% as singletons. The time point was: sample taken at primary tumor resection. The input material, whole RNA from tumor, nontumor lung or frozen PBMC, was sequenced unsorted. This material consisted of PBMCs, taken at surgery. These receptors all come from a female donor with early-stage non-small cell lung cancer.

This clonotype was counted many times. The chain couples TRBV11-2 to TRBJ1-1, with D unclear. Germline V gene sequence: CDR1 SGHAT, CDR2 FQNNGV. The ends were cut back, 5 bases at V and 6 bases at J, with 19 bases in the middle. This CDR3 spans 15 amino acids. CDR3 in amino acids: CASSPAGGWVPEAFF. The CDR3 DNA reads TGTGCCAGCAGCCCCGCAGGCGGATGGGTTCCTGAAGCTTTCTTT.

This clonotype was seen more than once but under ten times. The V gene is TRBV15, the J gene TRBJ1-4, with 7 bases lining up with TRBD1. The germline CDR1 and CDR2 sequences are LNHNV and YYDKDF (reference sequence). The junction had 14 bases not matched to a gene; V was cut back by 3 bases and J by 10 bases. The CDR3 extends over 16 amino acids. This CDR3 reads CATSRDTGEGNGKLFF. The CDR3 region has the DNA TGTGCCACCAGCAGGGATACAGGGGAAGGAAACGGAAAACTGTTTTTT.

The V gene is TRBV7-3, the J gene TRBJ2-3; TRBD2 matches at 11 bases. CDR1 is SGHTA and CDR2 is FQGTGA in the germline V gene. The CDR3 is 15 residues long. V lost 5 bases and J lost 9; bases outside the gene matches: 10. DNA for the CDR3: TGTGCCAGCAGCCCCCGGGATAGCGGGGGGGTCACGCAGTATTTT. Translation: CASSPRDSGGVTQYF.

This clonotype has just a few counts. The chain carries TRBV7-8 and TRBJ1-5; D is unclear. The V and J ends lost 1 base and 2 bases respectively, with 9 bases between them. Germline CDR1 is SGHVS and CDR2 is FQNEAQ. CDR3 length: 15 residues. The CDR3 DNA reads as TGTGCCAGCAGCTTAGTGGGAAATGGCAATCAGCCCCAGCATTTT. Translated, it gives CASSLVGNGNQPQHF.

This clonotype was detected a few times. The chain uses TRBV18 and TRBJ1-1; D ambiguous. Germline CDR1 and CDR2: KGHSH and LQKENI. The V end was cut by 0 bases, the J end by 2 bases, with 10 bases between. This CDR3 has 15 residues. This CDR3 reads CASSPPIGRNTEAFF. The CDR3 DNA is TGTGCCAGCTCACCACCGATTGGGAGAAACACTGAAGCTTTCTTT.

This clonotype was seen many times. The CDR3 reads CASSSTGEETQYF. The CDR3 DNA is TGTGCCAGCAGTTCGACAGGGGAGGAGACCCAGTACTTC. This chain uses TRBV12-3 or TRBV12-4 with TRBJ2-5, with 8 bases matching TRBD1. The CDR3 spans 13 residues. Trimming cost V 4 bases and J 5 bases; bases outside gene matches: 3.

This clonotype showed up many times. The chain carries TRBV28 and TRBJ1-1; the match to TRBD1 covers 10 bases. V shed 4 bases and J 4 bases; nucleotides not matched to a gene: 6. CDR3 size: 15 residues. Germline V lookup: CDR1 MDHEN, CDR2 SYDVKM. The CDR3 nucleotides read TGTGCCAGCAGTTCGACGGACAGGGGGGTCACTGAAGCTTTCTTT. Translating gives CASSSTDRGVTEAFF. Full variable domain (outside the CDR3, taken from reference TRBV28 and TRBJ1-1): DVKVTQSSRYLVKRTGEKVFLECVQDMDHENMFWYRQDPGLGLRLIYFSYDVKMKEKGDIPEGYSVSREKKERFSLILESASTNQTSMYLCASSSTDRGVTEAFFGQGTRLTVV.

With regard to this clonotype: A much larger clone differs from this one at a single base, so this may be a read error. No conserved phenylalanine or tryptophan is present at the end of the CDR3, so a read error is the likely explanation. The V and J genes are TRBV7-2 and TRBJ2-1, with D unclear. V dropped 4 bases and J dropped 3 bases, with 10 bases sitting between them. The CDR3 is 14 amino acids. Germline CDR1 reads SGHTA; CDR2 reads FQGNSA. CDR3 residues: CASSWAESYNEQFL. As DNA, the CDR3 is TGTGCCAGCAGCTGGGCGGAGAGCTACAATGAGCAGTTCCTC.

In this sample, this clonotype turned up many times. This chain uses TRBV28 with TRBJ2-3; D might be TRBD1 (6 bases). The CDR3 sequence is 14 residues long. Trimming took 3 bases from V and 5 from J, leaving 12 bases between them. Germline assignment: CDR1 MDHEN and CDR2 SYDVKM. The CDR3 is CASSLTGGGDTQYF. The CDR3 DNA sequence: TGTGCCAGCAGTTTGACAGGTGGCGGAGATACGCAGTATTTT.

There are a few counts of this clonotype. The chain uses TRBV7-2 and TRBJ2-3, with 9 bases matching TRBD1. The CDR3 sequence is 14 residues long. Germline lookup yields CDR1 SGHTA and CDR2 FQGNSA. The J segment lost 3 bases and the V segment lost 3 bases, leaving 1 base of the junction unmatched. The CDR3 is CASSFGTGTDTQYF. In nucleotides, the CDR3 is TGTGCCAGCAGCTTTGGGACAGGGACAGATACGCAGTATTTT.

This clonotype has a handful of counts. One end of the junction varies from germline; a read error may be responsible. This sequence joins TRBV18 and TRBJ2-3; D possibly corresponds to TRBD1 (6 bases). CDR1 and CDR2 from the germline V gene are KGHSH and LQKENI. This CDR3 is 15 amino acids long. The CDR3 DNA is TGTGTCAGCTCACCGAGGGGGTCTAGCACAGATACGCAGTATTTT. Its translation: CVSSPRGSSTDTQYF.

This clonotype came up a few times. This chain joins TRBV27 and TRBJ2-5; 7 bases align to TRBD2. This CDR3 has 13 amino acids. Germline CDR1 MNHEY, CDR2 SMNVEV (reference sequence). V trimming: 6 bases; J trimming: 5 bases; junction bases outside the gene matches: 6. CDR3 nucleotides: TGTGCCAGCAGAAGACTAGCTGGGGAGACCCAGTACTTC. Protein sequence: CASRRLAGETQYF.

The chain joins TRBV20-1 to TRBJ2-2; TRBD1 agrees at 7 bases. The V gene end was trimmed by 4 bases and the J gene end by 8 bases; junction bases not matched to a gene: 4. The CDR3 is 12 residues long. Germline CDR1 is DFQATT and CDR2 is SNEGSKA (reference sequence). The CDR3 DNA reads TGCAGTGCTAACCGACAGGGAGGGGAGCTGTTTTTT. As protein: CSANRQGGELFF.

A few counts support this clonotype. The CDR3 coding sequence is TGTGTTAGCCAGGGACAGGACACTGAAGCTTTCTTT. Its protein is CVSQGQDTEAFF. The V gene is TRBV5-4, the J gene TRBJ1-1, with 8 bases fitting TRBD1. CDR1 and CDR2 (germline): SGHNT, YYREEE (reference sequence). This CDR3 has 12 residues.

The J gene is TRBJ2-5, the V gene TRBV20-1; 7 bases match TRBD2. Germline V CDR1 and CDR2: DFQATT, SNEGSKA (reference sequence). The CDR3 length is 12 residues. Germline trimming cut 5 bases from V and 5 bases from J; bases unmatched to any gene: 5. CDR3 sequence: CSAWTSWETQYF. The DNA for the CDR3 is TGCAGTGCTTGGACTAGTTGGGAGACCCAGTACTTC.

This clonotype was recorded at least ten times. The chain joins TRBV25-1 to TRBJ1-1; TRBD1 matches at 9 bases. The CDR3 runs to 15 residues. Germline CDR1 is MGHDK and CDR2 is SYGVNS. V shed 5 bases and J 6 bases; nucleotides not matched to a gene: 10. In DNA form, the CDR3 reads TGTGCCAGCAGTAGGACAGGGGCAATCCAGGCTGAAGCTTTCTTT. It translates to CASSRTGAIQAEAFF.

This clonotype was seen a handful of times. V gene TRBV18 combines with J gene TRBJ2-6, with a tentative D call TRBD1 (6 bases). The CDR3 is 16 amino acids. V gave up 0 bases and J gave up 2 bases, with 8 bases separating them. Germline CDR1 and CDR2: KGHSH and LQKENI. The CDR3 sequence is CASSPPTGTGANVLTF. CDR3 in DNA: TGTGCCAGCTCACCACCTACAGGGACTGGGGCCAACGTCCTGACTTTC.

This chain links TRBV27 with TRBJ1-1; TRBD1 matches 7 bases. J was trimmed by 4 bases and V by 6 bases; bases with no gene match: 8. The germline V gene has CDR1 MNHEY and CDR2 SMNVEV (reference sequence). The CDR3 has 14 residues. CDR3 region: CASRSSTGATEAFF. The CDR3, as DNA: TGTGCCAGCAGATCCTCAACAGGGGCCACTGAAGCTTTCTTT.

This clonotype was observed a handful of times. The chain joins TRBV5-1 to TRBJ1-3; D unclear. The CDR3 is made up of 16 amino acids. The germline V gene has CDR1 SGHRS and CDR2 YFSETQ. Trimming took off 0 bases at V and 2 bases at J, with 12 bases between the two ends. The CDR3 loop reads CASSLDGRSTGNTIYF. Here the CDR3 DNA reads TGCGCCAGCAGCTTGGACGGACGGAGCACTGGAAACACCATATATTTT.

This clonotype has a handful of counts. The chain is built from TRBV5-1 and TRBJ1-5, with 8 bases matching TRBD1. The length of the CDR3 is 16 residues. From germline, CDR1 is SGHRS and CDR2 YFSETQ. The ends lost 0 bases at V and 2 bases at J; junction bases unmatched: 4. The CDR3 region is CASSLGQGMGNQPQHF. Written as DNA, the CDR3 is TGCGCCAGCAGCTTGGGACAGGGGATGGGCAATCAGCCCCAGCATTTT.

This chain links TRBV4-1 with TRBJ1-2; weak D call: TRBD1 (5 bases). V lost 3 bases and J 6 bases, leaving 17 bases between the germline ends. Germline-derived CDR1 and CDR2 are MGHRA and YSYEKL. The CDR3 extends over 15 amino acids. The CDR3 loop is CASSQRTGGRDGYTF. CDR3 in DNA: TGCGCCAGCAGCCAGAGGACCGGGGGTAGGGATGGCTACACCTTC.

This clonotype was seen a handful of times. This rearrangement joins TRBV20-1 to TRBJ1-2; 7 bases match TRBD1. In germline, CDR1 is DFQATT, CDR2 SNEGSKA (reference sequence). The CDR3 loop spans 18 amino acids. Unmatched junction bases numbered 14, after V lost 1 base and J lost 0 bases. The CDR3 is CSARVDWTGHDANYGYTF. As DNA, the CDR3 is TGCAGTGCTAGAGTAGATTGGACAGGACATGACGCTAACTATGGCTACACCTTC.

This clonotype was seen a handful of times. The V gene is TRBV27, the J gene TRBJ2-7; D call uncertain. V lost 3 bases and J lost 2, with 8 bases in between. The length of the CDR3 is 13 residues. The germline CDR1 and CDR2 sequences are MNHEY and SMNVEV (reference sequence). Here the CDR3 DNA reads TGTGCCAGCAGTTTTAACAGAGCCTACGAGCAGTACTTC. Its translation is CASSFNRAYEQYF.

V usage is TRBV2 and J usage is TRBJ1-1, with D uncertain. The germline V gene has CDR1 SNHLY and CDR2 FYNNEI. Trimming removed 7 bases at V and 4 bases at J, with 13 bases between. The CDR3 covers 13 residues. The CDR3 DNA follows: TGTGCCAGCACATTCCGGGTGGGCACTGAAGCTTTCTTT. Residues: CASTFRVGTEAFF.

The gene calls are TRBV6-1 and TRBJ2-5; the D is unclear. V shed 3 bases and J shed 2 bases, with 16 bases lying between them. CDR3 size: 16 residues. Germline V lookup: CDR1 MNHNS, CDR2 SASEGT. As DNA, the CDR3 is TGTGCCAGCAGTGACCACAGAACAGCCGTACAAGAGACCCAGTACTTC. Amino acids: CASSDHRTAVQETQYF.

This clonotype was observed many times. V usage is TRBV28 and J usage is TRBJ2-1; 7 nucleotides match TRBD1. CDR1 is MDHEN and CDR2 is SYDVKM in the germline V gene. The trim removed 8 bases at V and 9 bases at J, leaving 16 bases unmatched. CDR3 length: 15 amino acids. CDR3 residues: CASQGQPPRSGEQFF. The CDR3, as DNA: TGTGCCAGCCAGGGACAGCCACCCCGGAGCGGTGAGCAGTTCTTC.

This rearrangement joins TRBV7-9 to TRBJ2-3; perhaps TRBD1 as D (5 bases). CDR3 length: 15 residues. The germline CDR1 and CDR2 sequences are SEHNR and FQNEAQ (reference sequence). With 0 bases removed from V and 3 bases from J, the gap between germline ends came to 10 bases. DNA of the CDR3: TGTGCCAGCAGCTTAGCGCAGGGTGGGACAGATACGCAGTATTTT. Protein product: CASSLAQGGTDTQYF.

To note about this clonotype: The conserved closing phenylalanine or tryptophan is absent in this CDR3, likely reflecting a read error. This sequence joins TRBV20-1 and TRBJ1-5, with a tentative D call TRBD1 (6 bases). This CDR3 spans 15 amino acids. Germline assignment: CDR1 DFQATT and CDR2 SNEGSKA (reference sequence). V lost 7 bases, J lost 7 bases, and 23 bases lay in between. Here the CDR3 reads CSVRPDGGLFQPQHI. The CDR3 DNA follows: TGCAGTGTTCGCCCTGACGGGGGGCTTTTCCAGCCCCAGCATATT.